This TCR beta chain was captured in a study of cytomegalovirus exposure and HLA in healthy donors. TCRdb keeps only in-frame clones here, not all; method: immunoSEQ multiplex PCR. The data hold around 230,000 clones, with around 85% observed a single time. The CDR3 spans 13 residues. Per the germline V gene, CDR1 is SGHTA and CDR2 is FQGNSA. V dropped 4 bases and J dropped 0 bases, with 6 bases sitting between them. The receptor was isolated from a woman aged 25 to 39 in good health and CMV-seropositive. The sample comprised PBMCs. The chain carries TRBV7-2 and TRBJ1-1; unclear D gene. Written as DNA, the CDR3 is TGTGCCAGCAGCTCACACATGAACACTGAAGCTTTCTTT. Its translation: CASSSHMNTEAFF.